Below, one T cell receptor beta chain is given with its context. The sample belongs to a study of shared T cell receptors in the human thymus. Unmatched junction bases numbered 6, after V lost 3 bases and J lost 5 bases. This CDR3 comprises 15 residues. Germline loops: CDR1 MDHEN, CDR2 SYDVKM. TCRdb's table, derived via immunoSEQ multiplex PCR, lists solely in-frame clones and lacks some. Among around 340,000 clones listed, approximately 95% were seen once. This sequence originates from a human donor. The chain is built from TRBV28 and TRBJ2-5; 10 positions agree with TRBD1. The sequenced material came from thymocytes. This chain's CDR3 is CASSFGTGARETQYF. The CDR3 coding sequence is TGTGCCAGCAGTTTCGGGACAGGGGCGCGGGAGACCCAGTACTTC.